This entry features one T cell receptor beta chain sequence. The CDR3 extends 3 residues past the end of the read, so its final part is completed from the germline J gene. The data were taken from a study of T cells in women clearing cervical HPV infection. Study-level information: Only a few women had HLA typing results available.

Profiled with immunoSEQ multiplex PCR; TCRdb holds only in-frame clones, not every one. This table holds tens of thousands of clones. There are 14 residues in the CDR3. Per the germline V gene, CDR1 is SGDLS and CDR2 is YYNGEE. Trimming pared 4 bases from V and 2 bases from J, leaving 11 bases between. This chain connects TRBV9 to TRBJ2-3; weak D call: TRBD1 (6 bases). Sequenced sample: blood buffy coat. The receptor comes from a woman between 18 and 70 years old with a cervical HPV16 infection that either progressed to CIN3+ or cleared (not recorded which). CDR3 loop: CASSLTGNTDTQYF. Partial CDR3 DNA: TGTGCCAGCAGCCTCACAGGGAACACAGATACG.